What follows is one T cell receptor beta chain and its context. The junction had 11 bases not matched to a gene; V was cut back by 5 bases and J by 0 bases. The CDR3 covers 18 residues. Germline-derived CDR1 and CDR2 are LNHDA and SQIVND (reference sequence). The source of the sample is a study of blood T cell repertoires in COVID-19. Study summary: T cells, B-cell-depleted T cells, or PBMCs supplied cDNA or gDNA.

Authors' methods: Amplifying reference gene primers gave estimates of nucleated cell counts. Here immunoSEQ multiplex PCR was the method, and the copy in TCRdb shows in-frame clones only, minus some. That table furnishes V, J and clone size, whereas the DNA furnished D and trimming. The sample records some 80,000 clones, roughly 82% being singletons. The receptor comes from a human donor in a cohort sampled during active COVID-19. The V and J genes are TRBV19 and TRBJ1-3, with TRBD1 matching over 9 bases. The material sequenced was peripheral blood. Written as DNA, the CDR3 is TGTGCCAGTAGTGGACAGGGGTGGAGGGCCAGCTCTGGAAACACCATATATTTT. This codes for CASSGQGWRASSGNTIYF. Combining the CDR3 with reference TRBV19 and TRBJ1-3 gives the whole variable domain DGGITQSPKYLFRKEGQNVTLSCEQNLNHDAMYWYRQDPGQGLRLIYYSQIVNDFQKGDIAEGYSVSREKKESFPLTVTSAQKNPTAFYLCASSGQGWRASSGNTIYFGEGSWLTVV.